Below are 18 T cell receptor beta chains sequenced from a single sample in a study of blood T cell repertoires in COVID-19. The data were produced by immunoSEQ multiplex PCR, yet TCRdb's version contains in-frame clones alone and is incomplete. This sample has about 110,000 clones, with roughly four fifths found just once. The sequencing sample was made of peripheral blood. The origin of the receptors is a man in his 70s with active or convalescent COVID-19.

This clone has just one count. J is TRBJ1-3 and V is TRBV5-1; 7 nucleotides line up with TRBD1. CDR1 and CDR2 (germline): SGHRS, YFSETQ. This CDR3 is built from 15 residues. V was clipped by 0 bases and J by 2 bases; unmatched bases: 2. CDR3 nucleotides: TGCGCCAGCAGCTTGGAAGGGGGCACTGGAAACACCATATATTTT. Translated, it gives CASSLEGGTGNTIYF. Complete variable domain (other parts from reference TRBV5-1 and TRBJ1-3): KAGVTQTPRYLIKTRGQQVTLSCSPISGHRSVSWYQQTPGQGLQFLFEYFSETQRNKGNFPGRFSGRQFSNSRSEMNVSTLELGDSALYLCASSLEGGTGNTIYFGEGSWLTVV.

This clone was counted once. The gene calls are TRBV5-1 and TRBJ2-7; 10 bases match TRBD2. Losses at the gene ends were 0 bases for V and 0 bases for J; bases not matched to a gene: 6. The germline CDR1 and CDR2 sequences are SGHRS and YFSETQ. The CDR3 contains 17 residues. The CDR3 DNA reads as TGCGCCAGCAGCTTGGAGGTCACTAGCGGGACCTCCTACGAGCAGTACTTC. It translates to CASSLEVTSGTSYEQYF. The full variable domain, in which reference TRBV5-1 and TRBJ2-7 provide the parts outside the CDR3, is KAGVTQTPRYLIKTRGQQVTLSCSPISGHRSVSWYQQTPGQGLQFLFEYFSETQRNKGNFPGRFSGRQFSNSRSEMNVSTLELGDSALYLCASSLEVTSGTSYEQYFGPGTRLTVT.

V usage is TRBV19 and J usage is TRBJ2-1; 7 nucleotides line up with TRBD1. Germline V gives CDR1 LNHDA, CDR2 SQIVND (reference sequence). This CDR3 region has 13 residues. The V segment lost 7 bases and the J segment 6 bases; nucleotides outside the gene matches: 6. The CDR3 nucleotides are TGTGCCAGTACTCAGGGGGTGTTCAATGAGCAGTTCTTC. Amino acid sequence: CASTQGVFNEQFF.

The J gene is TRBJ2-2, the V gene TRBV5-4; 8 nucleotides line up with TRBD2. Germline V gene lookup returns CDR1 SGHNT and CDR2 YYREEE (reference sequence). The V gene end was trimmed by 0 bases and the J gene end by 5 bases; junction bases not matched to a gene: 9. This CDR3 region has 17 residues. Here the CDR3 reads CASSLAGGGLRTGELFF. DNA of the CDR3: TGTGCCAGCAGCTTGGCCGGGGGGGGCTTAAGGACCGGGGAGCTGTTTTTT.

V gene TRBV27 combines with J gene TRBJ2-7; TRBD2 agrees at 10 bases. The CDR3 loop spans 15 amino acids. Germline lookup yields CDR1 MNHEY and CDR2 SMNVEV (reference sequence). V was clipped by 6 bases and J by 0 bases; unmatched bases: 5. The CDR3 sequence: CASRGLAESSYEQYF. The CDR3 DNA reads TGTGCCAGCAGAGGACTAGCGGAAAGCTCCTACGAGCAGTACTTC.

This chain links TRBV5-1 with TRBJ1-1; maybe TRBD1 (6 bases). Germline lookup yields CDR1 SGHRS and CDR2 YFSETQ. The V gene lost 0 bases and the J gene lost 6 bases, with 12 bases spanning the gap. The CDR3 is 14 amino acids. The CDR3 coding sequence is TGCGCCAGCAGCTTGGAGGCAGGGGCCGCTGAAGCTTTCTTT. Protein: CASSLEAGAAEAFF.

This clone was observed a few times. The chain combines TRBV19 with TRBJ1-4, with TRBD1 identical over 10 bases. Trimming took 6 bases from V and 8 from J; bases not matched to a gene: 9. The CDR3 spans 15 residues. Germline-derived CDR1 and CDR2 are LNHDA and SQIVND (reference sequence). The CDR3: CASRPRGTGEEKLFF. In DNA, the CDR3 is TGTGCCAGTAGACCCCGCGGGACAGGGGAGGAAAAACTGTTTTTT. Supplemented by reference TRBV19 and TRBJ1-4, the full variable domain reads DGGITQSPKYLFRKEGQNVTLSCEQNLNHDAMYWYRQDPGQGLRLIYYSQIVNDFQKGDIAEGYSVSREKKESFPLTVTSAQKNPTAFYLCASRPRGTGEEKLFFGSGTQLSVL.

Notes on this clone: Additional DNA sequences in this sample encode the identical CDR3. V is TRBV7-9 and J is TRBJ1-1; tentative D call: TRBD1 (6 bases). The CDR3 covers 13 residues. CDR1 and CDR2 (germline): SEHNR, FQNEAQ (reference sequence). The V end was cut by 5 bases, the J end by 4 bases, with 11 bases between. The CDR3 here is CASSLQGGTEAFF. CDR3 bases: TGTGCCAGCAGCCTCCAAGGGGGCACTGAAGCTTTCTTT.

This clone was seen a single time. V is TRBV19 and J is TRBJ2-1; 8 bases are shared with TRBD2. Losses at the gene ends were 5 bases for V and 0 bases for J; bases not matched to a gene: 12. Germline values: CDR1 LNHDA, CDR2 SQIVND (reference sequence). The CDR3 extends over 18 amino acids. The CDR3: CASSLETSAKSSYNEQFF. The CDR3 bases are TGTGCCAGTAGTCTGGAGACTAGCGCCAAGAGCTCCTACAATGAGCAGTTCTTC.

This clone appeared a few times. The V call is TRBV19, the J call TRBJ2-7, with 9 nucleotides matching TRBD2. The V gene's germline CDR1 is LNHDA and CDR2 SQIVND (reference sequence). The CDR3 is 16 residues long. V was clipped by 3 bases and J by 7 bases; unmatched bases: 13. This CDR3 is CASSMGLAGPREEQYF. CDR3 DNA sequence: TGTGCCAGTAGTATGGGGCTAGCGGGACCCAGGGAAGAGCAGTACTTC.

In DNA form, the CDR3 reads TGTGCCAGCAGCGCCCCCGGGACTAGCGGGAACGAGCAGTACTTC. Its translation is CASSAPGTSGNEQYF. This chain links TRBV5-5 with TRBJ2-7; TRBD2 matches 13 bases. The CDR3 has 15 residues. Germline CDR1 is SGHKS and CDR2 is YYEKEE (reference sequence). V was clipped by 4 bases and J by 5 bases; unmatched bases: 6.

The chain has TRBV12-2 and TRBJ2-1; TRBD1 was called by the table and not checked on the DNA. TRBV12-2 corresponds to a pseudogene. The CDR3 length is 15 residues. The chain's CDR3 is CASRLETGGANEQFF. The DNA of the CDR3 is TGTGCAAGTCGCTTAGAAACAGGGGGCGCGAATGAGCAGTTCTTC.

The V call is TRBV7-3, the J call TRBJ2-1, with TRBD2 identical over 11 bases. V shed 5 bases and J 7 bases; nucleotides not matched to a gene: 19. CDR3 length equals 19 residues. Germline V CDR1 and CDR2: SGHTA, FQGTGA. The CDR3 is CASSIIGVSGRAVRNEQFF. Written as DNA, the CDR3 is TGTGCCAGCAGCATTATAGGGGTTAGCGGGAGGGCCGTAAGGAATGAGCAGTTCTTC.

The genes are TRBV9 and TRBJ1-2; 7 nucleotides match TRBD1. This CDR3 has 13 amino acids. Germline lookup yields CDR1 SGDLS and CDR2 YYNGEE. J was trimmed by 5 bases and V by 3 bases; bases with no gene match: 4. CDR3 nucleotide sequence: TGTGCCAGCAGCGCCGCGACAGGGTATGGCTACACCTTC. This sequence encodes CASSAATGYGYTF. The full variable domain, in which reference TRBV9 and TRBJ1-2 provide the parts outside the CDR3, is DSGVTQTPKHLITATGQRVTLRCSPRSGDLSVYWYQQSLDQGLQFLIQYYNGEERAKGNILERFSAQQFPDLHSELNLSSLELGDSALYFCASSAATGYGYTFGSGTRLTVV.

This chain joins TRBV3-1 (or the pseudogene TRBV3-2) and TRBJ2-7; 7 bases are a match to TRBD1. Germline CDR1 and CDR2: LGHDT and YNNKEL (reference sequence). This CDR3 is built from 14 residues. After removal of 3 bases from V and 4 bases from J, the junction contained 6 bases not matched to a gene. The CDR3, as DNA: TGTGCCAGCAGCCATCCGGGACAGTATTACGAGCAGTACTTC. Amino acid sequence: CASSHPGQYYEQYF.

The chain couples TRBV10-3 to TRBJ1-6; D uncertain. V was clipped by 7 bases and J by 7 bases, with 8 bases between them. The CDR3 has 12 residues. The germline V gene encodes CDR1 ENHRY and CDR2 SYGVKD. The CDR3 sequence is CAIKTGNSPLHF. The CDR3 DNA follows: TGTGCCATCAAGACGGGAAATTCACCCCTCCACTTT.

CDR3 residues: CASSSPGQGDAYEQYF. The CDR3 bases are TGTGCCAGCAGTTCCCCGGGACAGGGGGACGCCTACGAGCAGTACTTC. The chain recombines TRBV28 with TRBJ2-7; 11 positions match TRBD1. With 4 bases clipped from V and 2 bases from J, the junction kept 7 bases outside the gene matches. Germline V lookup: CDR1 MDHEN, CDR2 SYDVKM. The CDR3 runs to 16 residues.

The gene calls are TRBV2 and TRBJ2-1; 9 nucleotides align to TRBD2. Germline CDR1 SNHLY, CDR2 FYNNEI. The CDR3 is 15 amino acids. Unmatched junction bases numbered 9, after V lost 4 bases and J lost 8 bases. The CDR3 loop reads CASSVGLAAEDEQFF. CDR3 bases: TGTGCCAGCAGTGTGGGACTAGCAGCCGAAGATGAGCAGTTCTTC.